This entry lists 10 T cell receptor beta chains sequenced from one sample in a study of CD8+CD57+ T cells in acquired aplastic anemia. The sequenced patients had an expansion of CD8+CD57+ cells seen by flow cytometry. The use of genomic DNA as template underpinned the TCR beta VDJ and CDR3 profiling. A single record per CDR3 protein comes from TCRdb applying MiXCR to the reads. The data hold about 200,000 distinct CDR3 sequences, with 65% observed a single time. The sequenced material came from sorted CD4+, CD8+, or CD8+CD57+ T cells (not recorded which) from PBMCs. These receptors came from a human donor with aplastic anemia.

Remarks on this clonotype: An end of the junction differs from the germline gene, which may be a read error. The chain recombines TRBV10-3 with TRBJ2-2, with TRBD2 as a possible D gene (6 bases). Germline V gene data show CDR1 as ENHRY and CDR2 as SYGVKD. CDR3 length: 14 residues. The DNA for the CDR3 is TGTGCCACCTCCGGGACTGCGAACACCGGAGAGCTGTTTTTT. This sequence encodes CATSGTANTGELFF.

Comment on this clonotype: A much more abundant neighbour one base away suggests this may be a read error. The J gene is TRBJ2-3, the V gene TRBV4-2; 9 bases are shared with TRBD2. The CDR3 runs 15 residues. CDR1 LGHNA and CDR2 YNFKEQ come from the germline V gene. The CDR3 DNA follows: TGTGCCAGCAGCCAAGAGCGGGGGGGCACAGATACGCAGTTTTTT. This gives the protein CASSQERGGTDTQFF.

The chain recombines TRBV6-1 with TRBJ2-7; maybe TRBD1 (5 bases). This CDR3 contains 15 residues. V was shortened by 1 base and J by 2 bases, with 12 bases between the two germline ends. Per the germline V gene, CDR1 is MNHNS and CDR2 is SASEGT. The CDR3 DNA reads TGTGCCAGCAGTGAAGTAACAGGAGAGGCCTACGAGCAGTACTTC. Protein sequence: CASSEVTGEAYEQYF.

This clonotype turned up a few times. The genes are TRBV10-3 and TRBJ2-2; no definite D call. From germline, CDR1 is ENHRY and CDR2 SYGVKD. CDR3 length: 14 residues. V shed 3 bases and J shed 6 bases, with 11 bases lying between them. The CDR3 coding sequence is TGTGCCATCAGTGAAAGGAGTCAGGCCGGGGAGCTGTTTTTT. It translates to CAISERSQAGELFF.

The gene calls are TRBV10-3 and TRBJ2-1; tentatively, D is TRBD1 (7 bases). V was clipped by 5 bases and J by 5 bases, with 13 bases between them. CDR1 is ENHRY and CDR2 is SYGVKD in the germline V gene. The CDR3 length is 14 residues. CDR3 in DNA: TGTGCCATCAGTTACCAGGGGGGTGACAATGAGCAGTTCTTC. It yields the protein CAISYQGGDNEQFF.

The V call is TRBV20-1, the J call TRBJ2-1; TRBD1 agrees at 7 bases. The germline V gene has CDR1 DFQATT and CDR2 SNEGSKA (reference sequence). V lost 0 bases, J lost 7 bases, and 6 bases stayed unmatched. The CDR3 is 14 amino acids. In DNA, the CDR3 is TGCAGTGCTAGAGACCCCAGGGGGAGAAATGAGCAGTTCTTC. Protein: CSARDPRGRNEQFF.

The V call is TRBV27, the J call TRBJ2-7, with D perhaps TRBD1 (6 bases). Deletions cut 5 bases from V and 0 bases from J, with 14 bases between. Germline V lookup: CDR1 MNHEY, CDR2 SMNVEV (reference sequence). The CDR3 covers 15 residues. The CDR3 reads CASSRDTSSSYEQYF. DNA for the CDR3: TGTGCCAGCAGTCGGGACACCTCGAGCTCCTACGAGCAGTACTTC.

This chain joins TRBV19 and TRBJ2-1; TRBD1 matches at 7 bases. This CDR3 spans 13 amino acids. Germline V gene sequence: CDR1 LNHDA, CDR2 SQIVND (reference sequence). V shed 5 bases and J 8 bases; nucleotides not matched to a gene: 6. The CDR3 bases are TGTGCCAGTAGTTGGGACAGCCGGTATGAGCAGTTCTTC. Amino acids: CASSWDSRYEQFF. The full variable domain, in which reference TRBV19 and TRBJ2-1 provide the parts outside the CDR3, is DGGITQSPKYLFRKEGQNVTLSCEQNLNHDAMYWYRQDPGQGLRLIYYSQIVNDFQKGDIAEGYSVSREKKESFPLTVTSAQKNPTAFYLCASSWDSRYEQFFGPGTRLTVL.

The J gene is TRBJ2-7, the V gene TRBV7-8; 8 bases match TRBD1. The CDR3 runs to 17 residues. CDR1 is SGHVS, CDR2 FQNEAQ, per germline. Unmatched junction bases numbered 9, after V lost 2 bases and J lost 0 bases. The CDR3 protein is CASSLQWGQVSSYEQYF. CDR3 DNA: TGTGCCAGCAGCTTACAATGGGGACAGGTCAGCTCCTACGAGCAGTACTTC.

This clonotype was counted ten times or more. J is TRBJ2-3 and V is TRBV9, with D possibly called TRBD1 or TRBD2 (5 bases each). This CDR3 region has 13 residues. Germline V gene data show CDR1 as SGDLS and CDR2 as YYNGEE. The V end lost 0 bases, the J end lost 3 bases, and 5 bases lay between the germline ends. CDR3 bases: TGTGCCAGCAGCGTAGGGGGGACAGATACGCAGTATTTT. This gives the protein CASSVGGTDTQYF.